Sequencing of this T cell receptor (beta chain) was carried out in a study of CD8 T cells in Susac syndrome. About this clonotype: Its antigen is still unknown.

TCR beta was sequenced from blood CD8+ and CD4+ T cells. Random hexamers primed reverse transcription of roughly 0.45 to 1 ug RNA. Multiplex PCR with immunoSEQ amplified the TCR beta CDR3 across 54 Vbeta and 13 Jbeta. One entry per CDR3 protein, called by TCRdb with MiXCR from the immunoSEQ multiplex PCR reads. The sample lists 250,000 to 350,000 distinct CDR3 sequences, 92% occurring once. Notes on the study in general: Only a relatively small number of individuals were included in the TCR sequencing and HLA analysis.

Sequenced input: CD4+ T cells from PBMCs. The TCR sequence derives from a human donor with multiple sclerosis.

This chain's CDR3 is CASGLVKWAGVGWNTGELFF. The CDR3 DNA is TGTGCTAGTGGTTTGGTAAAGTGGGCAGGGGTCGGGTGGAACACCGGGGAGCTGTTTTTT. J is TRBJ2-2 and V is TRBV12-5; tentative D call: TRBD1 (6 bases). Germline V gives CDR1 LGHNT, CDR2 FRNRAP. This CDR3 comprises 20 residues. Trimming shortened V by 0 bases and J by 1 base, and 21 bases separated the two germline ends.